One T cell receptor (beta chain) is described in this entry. Antigen: not known. The germline V and J ends were trimmed by 0 bases and 8 bases, with 10 bases remaining between them. Germline CDR1 and CDR2: MNHEY and SVGAGI. This CDR3 is built from 13 residues. The data were taken from a study of cytomegalovirus exposure and HLA in healthy donors. PCR was performed using 60 Vbeta and 13 Jbeta primers. Methods used by the authors: Approximately 87 million unique TCR beta chains, 9 million to 12 million shared, were counted in a later analysis. Clones were read by immunoSEQ multiplex PCR, and TCRdb kept only the in-frame ones, dropping some. Clone size and the V and J calls come from that table; the DNA yielded D and trimming. The table shows 200,000 to 250,000 clones, with approximately 82% occurring only once. Study-level findings and limits: Within the data, a cluster of highly shared sequence variants was likely a sequencing artifact.

This chain connects TRBV6-5 to TRBJ1-2, with D possibly TRBD1 on 6 matching bases. The sequence was collected from a man in his late teens or twenties in good health and CMV-seronegative. Sequenced material: PBMCs. The CDR3 spells CASSYSRGAGYTF. The CDR3 DNA reads TGTGCCAGCAGTTACTCGCGGGGGGCGGGCTACACCTTC.